The 29 T cell receptor beta chains presented below share a single source sample, sequenced in a study of shared clonotypes between healthy human individuals. This table comes from immunoSEQ multiplex PCR, and its TCRdb copy is limited to in-frame clones, with some not included. The table records about 1.5 million clones, around 97% of them present only once. The sequenced sample was naive CD4+ T cells sorted from blood. Described subset: CD45RA+ positively selected. These receptors all come from a man aged 25 to 40 in good health.

The chain carries TRBV5-1 and TRBJ2-7; 10 bases map to TRBD2. J gave up 6 bases and V 0 bases, and 6 bases lay outside the gene matches. Germline V lookup: CDR1 SGHRS, CDR2 YFSETQ. The CDR3 has 15 residues. The CDR3 loop is CASSLAASGSGEQYF. For the CDR3, the DNA is TGCGCCAGCAGCTTGGCGGCTAGCGGGAGTGGCGAGCAGTACTTC. The variable domain in full, completed from reference TRBV5-1 and TRBJ2-7, reads KAGVTQTPRYLIKTRGQQVTLSCSPISGHRSVSWYQQTPGQGLQFLFEYFSETQRNKGNFPGRFSGRQFSNSRSEMNVSTLELGDSALYLCASSLAASGSGEQYFGPGTRLTVT.

CDR3 coding DNA: TGTGCCAGCGTGCGGCCTGGAAGTGGCTACACCTTC. Translation gives CASVRPGSGYTF. This chain connects TRBV28 to TRBJ1-2; D unresolved. V was clipped by 8 bases and J by 7 bases, with 14 bases between them. The germline V gene has CDR1 MDHEN and CDR2 SYDVKM. This CDR3 spans 12 amino acids.

The rearrangement uses TRBV4-2 and TRBJ2-7, with 10 bases matching TRBD2. The CDR3 totals 17 residues. The junction had 11 bases not matched to a gene; V was cut back by 4 bases and J by 2 bases. From germline, CDR1 is LGHNA and CDR2 YNFKEQ. CDR3 sequence: CASSLAGTSETPYEQYF. The CDR3 bases are TGTGCCAGCAGCCTGGCCGGGACTAGCGAAACCCCCTACGAGCAGTACTTC.

The chain links TRBV9 to TRBJ2-3; no clear D. CDR1 SGDLS and CDR2 YYNGEE come from the germline V gene. The CDR3 is 13 amino acids. V was trimmed by 0 bases and J by 2 bases, leaving 4 bases between them. CDR3 sequence (DNA): TGTGCCAGCAGCGTAGGAGCCACAGATACGCAGTATTTT. Residues: CASSVGATDTQYF.

The rearrangement joins TRBV5-4 to TRBJ1-5; tentatively, D is TRBD1 (5 bases). This CDR3 comprises 13 residues. Per the germline V gene, CDR1 is SGHNT and CDR2 is YYREEE (reference sequence). Between the trimmed V and J ends, which lost 0 bases and 5 bases, there was a span of 6 bases. The CDR3 loop is CASSLVGDQPQHF. The DNA of the CDR3 is TGTGCCAGCAGCTTGGTGGGGGATCAGCCCCAGCATTTT.

This clone appeared once. The chain carries TRBV10-1 and TRBJ2-2, with TRBD1 matching over 7 bases. The CDR3 length is 14 residues. Germline-derived CDR1 and CDR2 are WNHNN and SYGVQD (reference sequence). The V segment lost 6 bases and the J segment 5 bases; nucleotides outside the gene matches: 6. CDR3 in amino acids: CASSGQDPTGELFF. In DNA form, the CDR3 reads TGCGCCAGCAGCGGACAGGACCCTACCGGGGAGCTGTTTTTT.

The V gene is TRBV5-1, the J gene TRBJ2-7; D unresolved. Per the germline V gene, CDR1 is SGHRS and CDR2 is YFSETQ. This CDR3 spans 11 amino acids. The V end was cut by 2 bases, the J end by 9 bases, with 9 bases between. Written as DNA, the CDR3 is TGCGCCAGCAGCTTCGAAGGGATGCAGTACTTC. Translation: CASSFEGMQYF.

The rearrangement joins TRBV9 to TRBJ2-1; D unclear. With 1 base removed from V and 9 bases from J, the gap between germline ends came to 11 bases. The CDR3 has 13 residues. From germline, CDR1 is SGDLS and CDR2 YYNGEE. The CDR3: CASSVTVDREQFF. The CDR3 nucleotides read TGTGCCAGCAGCGTAACGGTAGACCGTGAGCAGTTCTTC.

On this clone itself: One junction end disagrees with the germline gene, perhaps due to a read error. The CDR3 region is CASSLGAGQGRETQYF. CDR3 coding DNA: TGTGCTAGCAGCTTAGGCGCGGGACAGGGGAGGGAGACCCAGTACTTC. The chain has TRBV7-7 and TRBJ2-5; 10 nucleotides agree with TRBD1. The length of the CDR3 is 16 residues. The germline V gene encodes CDR1 SSHAT and CDR2 FNYEAQ (reference sequence).

This chain uses TRBV28 with TRBJ1-3; D is possibly TRBD1 (5 bases). Trimming left V 5 bases short and J 0 bases short, with 14 bases between. Germline-derived CDR1 and CDR2 are MDHEN and SYDVKM. The CDR3 extends over 16 amino acids. The CDR3 DNA sequence: TGTGCCAGCAGTCGCCCAGGGACGCGCTCTGGAAACACCATATATTTT. This encodes CASSRPGTRSGNTIYF. The full variable domain, in which reference TRBV28 and TRBJ1-3 provide the parts outside the CDR3, is DVKVTQSSRYLVKRTGEKVFLECVQDMDHENMFWYRQDPGLGLRLIYFSYDVKMKEKGDIPEGYSVSREKKERFSLILESASTNQTSMYLCASSRPGTRSGNTIYFGEGSWLTVV.

This sequence joins TRBV5-6 and TRBJ2-1, with a tentative D call TRBD2 (5 bases). V lost 4 bases and J 10 bases, leaving 18 bases between the germline ends. The CDR3 loop spans 14 amino acids. Germline assignment: CDR1 SGHDT and CDR2 YYEEEE. The CDR3 nucleotides are TGTGCCAGCAGCCAGACGAGACCCCAGCGGGAGCAGTTCTTC. This encodes CASSQTRPQREQFF. The full variable domain, rest sourced from reference TRBV5-6 and TRBJ2-1, is DAGVTQSPTHLIKTRGQQVTLRCSPKSGHDTVSWYQQALGQGPQFIFQYYEEEERQRGNFPDRFSGHQFPNYSSELNVNALLLGDSALYLCASSQTRPQREQFFGPGTRLTVL.

The CDR3 region is CAWDRALREQFF. The CDR3 nucleotides read TGTGCCTGGGACCGGGCCTTAAGGGAGCAGTTCTTC. The chain is built from TRBV30 and TRBJ2-1; D not resolved. Trimming took 5 bases from V and 10 from J, leaving 15 bases between them. The CDR3 is 12 residues long. From germline, CDR1 is GTSNPN and CDR2 SVGIG (reference sequence).

The gene calls are TRBV14 and TRBJ2-7; TRBD2 is a possible D gene (5 bases). V was clipped by 0 bases and J by 2 bases, with 20 bases between them. The CDR3 covers 18 residues. Germline CDR1 SGHDN, CDR2 FVKESK. The CDR3 loop reads CASSQDLPRGLTTYEQYF. The CDR3 DNA reads as TGTGCCAGCAGCCAAGATCTCCCTCGCGGACTGACTACCTACGAGCAGTACTTC.

This clone was counted a single time. The chain employs TRBV7-6 and TRBJ2-1; D possibly corresponds to TRBD1 (5 bases). CDR3 length: 14 residues. Germline V gene data show CDR1 as SGHVS and CDR2 as FNYEAQ. V was cut by 6 bases and J by 5 bases, with 14 bases left in between. The CDR3 loop reads CASRTQDLHNEQFF. In DNA form, the CDR3 reads TGTGCCAGCAGAACACAGGATCTCCACAATGAGCAGTTCTTC.

The chain carries TRBV11-3 and TRBJ1-1; 8 bases are shared with TRBD1. Trimming cost V 5 bases and J 1 base; bases outside gene matches: 6. The CDR3 contains 15 residues. Looked up from germline, CDR1 is SGHNT and CDR2 is YENEEA. CDR3 in DNA: TGTGCCAGCAGCCCAGGACAGGGATCGAACACTGAAGCTTTCTTT. The encoded protein is CASSPGQGSNTEAFF.

The rearrangement joins TRBV18 to TRBJ2-6; D is perhaps TRBD2 (8 bases). Trimming stripped 5 bases from V and 1 base from J, with 24 bases between. The CDR3 contains 20 residues. The germline V gene has CDR1 KGHSH and CDR2 LQKENI. CDR3 sequence: CASSLDVGRGLASGANVLTF. CDR3 sequence (DNA): TGTGCCAGCTCATTGGATGTCGGGAGGGGGCTAGCGTCTGGGGCCAACGTCCTGACTTTC.

J is TRBJ1-2 and V is TRBV7-9; 7 bases match TRBD1. Per germline, CDR1 SEHNR and CDR2 FQNEAQ (reference sequence). CDR3 length: 14 amino acids. The trim removed 1 base at V and 4 bases at J, leaving 3 bases unmatched. The CDR3, as DNA: TGTGCCAGCAGCTTAGGGCACAGGGGCTATGGCTACACCTTC. This translates into CASSLGHRGYGYTF.

The chain joins TRBV4-3 to TRBJ2-5, with TRBD2 identical over 10 bases. Germline loops: CDR1 LGHNA, CDR2 YSLEER. The CDR3 contains 16 residues. Trimming removed 3 bases from V and 4 bases from J; junction bases left unmatched: 8. The CDR3 region has the DNA TGCGCCAGCAGCCAGGCTAGCGGGAGTGGGTTAGAGACCCAGTACTTC. It codes for CASSQASGSGLETQYF.

The J gene is TRBJ2-5, the V gene TRBV5-6; D gene uncertain. CDR1 and CDR2 (germline): SGHDT, YYEEEE. The CDR3 is 13 residues long. V was shortened by 3 bases and J by 3 bases, with 9 bases between the two germline ends. CDR3 sequence reads: CASSSDAEETQYF. CDR3 bases: TGTGCCAGCAGCTCCGATGCGGAAGAGACCCAGTACTTC.

The V gene is TRBV7-2, the J gene TRBJ2-1; perhaps TRBD2 as D (6 bases). The CDR3 has 15 residues. Trimming took off 5 bases at V and 9 bases at J, with 20 bases between the two ends. Germline V gene lookup returns CDR1 SGHTA and CDR2 FQGNSA. This chain's CDR3 is CASSRKWQGGGEQFF. The CDR3 DNA reads TGTGCCAGCAGCAGAAAATGGCAGGGAGGCGGTGAGCAGTTCTTC.

The V gene is TRBV7-9, the J gene TRBJ2-5, with 8 bases lining up with TRBD2. CDR1 SEHNR and CDR2 FQNEAQ come from the germline V gene (reference sequence). With 0 bases clipped from V and 4 bases from J, the junction kept 1 base outside the gene matches. This CDR3 spans 14 amino acids. The CDR3 DNA follows: TGTGCCAGCAGCTTAGCGGGGACTAGAGAGACCCAGTACTTC. The encoded protein is CASSLAGTRETQYF.

This clone was seen just once. This chain connects TRBV6-1 to TRBJ2-3; D remains unclear. CDR3 size: 12 residues. The germline V and J ends were trimmed by 8 bases and 1 base, with 7 bases remaining between them. Germline V gives CDR1 MNHNS, CDR2 SASEGT. The CDR3 DNA sequence: TGTGCCAGCGGAGACCGCACAGATACGCAGTATTTT. It encodes CASGDRTDTQYF.

The chain is built from TRBV5-6 and TRBJ2-5; D remains unclear. The germline CDR1 and CDR2 sequences are SGHDT and YYEEEE. V was clipped by 0 bases and J by 4 bases, with 10 bases between them. The length of the CDR3 is 14 residues. The CDR3 sequence: CASSLASMRETQYF. The CDR3 DNA follows: TGTGCCAGCAGCTTGGCCTCGATGCGAGAGACCCAGTACTTC.

This chain uses TRBV5-5 with TRBJ2-2; TRBD1 might be the D (6 bases). This CDR3 is 17 amino acids long. Trimming pared 1 base from V and 5 bases from J, leaving 18 bases between. The germline V gene has CDR1 SGHKS and CDR2 YYEKEE (reference sequence). CDR3 DNA: TGTGCCAGCAGCTTGAAGGCCCACAGGGAGTGGACCGGGGAGCTGTTTTTT. Protein: CASSLKAHREWTGELFF. Using reference TRBV5-5 and TRBJ2-2 for the parts outside the CDR3, the full variable domain is DAGVTQSPTHLIKTRGQQVTLRCSPISGHKSVSWYQQVLGQGPQFIFQYYEKEERGRGNFPDRFSARQFPNYSSELNVNALLLGDSALYLCASSLKAHREWTGELFFGEGSRLTVL.

The V gene is TRBV5-4, the J gene TRBJ2-7; no definite D call. CDR1 and CDR2 from the germline V gene are SGHNT and YYREEE (reference sequence). The V and J ends lost 4 bases and 8 bases respectively, with 13 bases between them. The CDR3 is made up of 12 amino acids. The CDR3: CASSPDDRQQYF. CDR3 DNA: TGTGCCAGCAGCCCGGACGACCGGCAGCAGTACTTC.

V and J are TRBV4-3 and TRBJ2-1; 7 positions agree with TRBD1. The germline V gene has CDR1 LGHNA and CDR2 YSLEER. CDR3 size: 18 residues. Trimming removed 2 bases from V and 2 bases from J; junction bases left unmatched: 12. CDR3 in amino acids: CASSQRKQGINPYNEQFF. The CDR3 DNA sequence: TGCGCCAGCAGCCAACGCAAACAGGGGATAAACCCCTACAATGAGCAGTTCTTC.

V usage is TRBV28 and J usage is TRBJ2-2; no reliable D call. Germline assignment: CDR1 MDHEN and CDR2 SYDVKM. Trimming removed 6 bases at V and 6 bases at J, with 5 bases between. This CDR3 has 11 residues. CDR3 protein: CASREPGELFF. For the CDR3, the DNA is TGTGCCAGCAGAGAACCCGGGGAGCTGTTTTTT. Full variable domain (outside the CDR3, taken from reference TRBV28 and TRBJ2-2): DVKVTQSSRYLVKRTGEKVFLECVQDMDHENMFWYRQDPGLGLRLIYFSYDVKMKEKGDIPEGYSVSREKKERFSLILESASTNQTSMYLCASREPGELFFGEGSRLTVL.

V and J are TRBV19 and TRBJ2-7; D call uncertain. Trimming stripped 6 bases from V and 4 bases from J, with 13 bases between. Looked up from germline, CDR1 is LNHDA and CDR2 is SQIVND (reference sequence). This CDR3 is 13 amino acids long. The CDR3 sequence: CASRGFQSYEQYF. The CDR3, as DNA: TGTGCCAGTAGGGGATTCCAGTCTTACGAGCAGTACTTC.

This clone has just a few counts. This rearrangement joins TRBV2 to TRBJ1-1; D is perhaps TRBD1 (5 bases). This CDR3 spans 12 amino acids. Germline values: CDR1 SNHLY, CDR2 FYNNEI. V lost 8 bases, J lost 4 bases, and 11 bases lay in between. As DNA, the CDR3 is TGTGCCAGCTCCAGGGTGTTCACTGAAGCTTTCTTT. This encodes CASSRVFTEAFF. Supplemented by reference TRBV2 and TRBJ1-1, the full variable domain reads EPEVTQTPSHQVTQMGQEVILRCVPISNHLYFYWYRQILGQKVEFLVSFYNNEISEKSEIFDDQFSVERPDGSNFTLKIRSTKLEDSAMYFCASSRVFTEAFFGQGTRLTVV.